The T cell receptor (beta chain) under discussion was sequenced for a study of blood T cell repertoires in COVID-19. Produced via immunoSEQ multiplex PCR; TCRdb's table is partial and in-frame only. The data hold around 200,000 clones, with more than 70% observed a single time. The TCR sequence derives from a middle-aged man with active or convalescent COVID-19. Sequenced: peripheral blood.

Here the CDR3 reads CASSIDSNEKLFF. The CDR3 DNA is TGCGCCAGCAGCATCGACAGCAATGAAAAACTGTTTTTT. V usage is TRBV5-1 and J usage is TRBJ1-4, with D perhaps TRBD1 (5 bases). The CDR3 totals 13 residues. The V gene lost 4 bases and the J gene lost 5 bases, with 9 bases spanning the gap. The V gene's germline CDR1 is SGHRS and CDR2 YFSETQ.